This T cell receptor (beta chain) was recovered during a study of cytotoxic CD8 clonotypes in ibrutinib-treated CLL. Study as a whole: The patients comprised about a dozen relapsed/refractory and over 14 treatment-naive cases, about 18 IGHV unmutated. Per sample, productive templates averaged around 230,000 and productive rearrangements averaged around 100,000. Regarding the study as a whole: Baseline-level clonality went beyond age-matched healthy donors and moved in step with circulating CD8+ T-cell counts. Public clonotypes showed up rarely, and on treatment they shrank or held steady.

Germline V gene lookup returns CDR1 SGHRS and CDR2 YFSETQ. The V and J ends lost 6 bases and 3 bases respectively, with 24 bases between them. The CDR3 length is 17 residues. Sequenced by immunoSEQ multiplex PCR; TCRdb stores in-frame clones only, minus some. The sample includes more than 300,000 clones, roughly 85% of them seen just once. In regard to this clone: The antigen remains unidentified.

Sequencing was performed on PBMCs, taken before ibrutinib treatment. This receptor was obtained from a human donor with chronic lymphocytic leukemia. The V call is TRBV5-1, the J call TRBJ2-5; tentative D call: TRBD1 (5 bases). CDR3 sequence: CASKTVFGAEQKETQYF. The CDR3 DNA reads as TGCGCCAGCAAAACGGTTTTTGGGGCAGAACAGAAAGAGACCCAGTACTTC.